One T cell receptor (beta chain) is described in this entry. The V gene lost 1 base and the J gene lost 5 bases, with 6 bases spanning the gap. The CDR3 has 12 residues. TCRdb's table, derived via immunoSEQ multiplex PCR, lists solely in-frame clones and lacks some. The sample has tens of thousands of clones; about 93% are singletons. This entry is derived from a study of T cell responses to AZD1222 COVID-19 vaccine. The sequence was collected from an adult who received the MenACWY meningococcal vaccine as a control. V usage is TRBV12-3 or TRBV12-4 and J usage is TRBJ2-7; unclear D gene. The source material was peripheral blood, sampled 28 days after the second dose of the MenACWY control vaccine. This CDR3 is CASSLGSDEQYF. The CDR3 DNA sequence: TGTGCCAGCAGTTTAGGGTCCGACGAGCAGTACTTC.